Listed below are T cell receptor beta chains from one sample, sequenced in a study of type 1 and type 2 diabetes patients. MiXCR was run by TCRdb on the multiplex PCR reads, yielding one entry per CDR3 protein. The sample has more than 250,000 distinct CDR3 sequences; roughly 44% are singletons. Sequenced sample: peripheral blood mononuclear cells (PBMCs). Every receptor here comes from a man between 18 and 35 years old with type 2 diabetes. Each CDR3 is given with its conserved first and last residue. The D gene is left open where the match is weak. The size of a clone is reported for some rows only, either as once, few or many, or as a class for expanded clones.

d_call,clone_size,j_call,v_call,cdr3_nt,cdr3_aa
NA,NA,TRBJ2-3,TRBV14,TGTGCCAGCAGCCAGGAGGACACAGATACGCAGTATTTT,CASSQEDTDTQYF
TRBD2,NA,TRBJ2-3,TRBV9,TGTGCCAGCAGCGCCGGGGGGGCTAGCGGGGATACGCAGTATTTT,CASSAGGASGDTQYF
NA,NA,TRBJ1-1,TRBV13,TGTGCCAGCAGCTTAGTTCCGGCAGGGGCCATCTTAATGAACACTGAAGCTTTCTTT,CASSLVPAGAILMNTEAFF
NA,few,TRBJ2-7,TRBV7-9,TGTGCCAGCAGCGGGGCTAGCAGGGCTTACGAGCAGTACTTC,CASSGASRAYEQYF
NA,NA,TRBJ1-2,TRBV20-1,TGCAGTGCTAGAAATAGGGTAGTGGCCCGGGACGGCTACACCTTC,CSARNRVVARDGYTF
NA,NA,TRBJ1-4,TRBV20-1,TGCAGTGCCAGAGCCGGAAGTGGCGATGAAAAACTGTTTTTT,CSARAGSGDEKLFF
NA,many,TRBJ1-1,TRBV2,TGTGCCCCGAGGCGAGCTTTCTTT,CAPRRAFF
NA,NA,TRBJ2-7,TRBV30,TGTGCCTGGGGACACTCTCCAGGATACGAGCAGTACTTC,CAWGHSPGYEQYF
NA,NA,TRBJ2-5,TRBV4-3,TGCGCCAGCAGCCAAGACTTTCACGGGCAAGAGACCCAGTACTTC,CASSQDFHGQETQYF
TRBD1,few,TRBJ1-6,TRBV25-1,TGTGCCAGCAGTGGAAGGACAGGGAATTCACCCCTCCACTTT,CASSGRTGNSPLHF
TRBD1,NA,TRBJ1-5,TRBV19,TGTGCCAGTACCGCTCGGGGACAGGGTGGAGGCTTGCCCCAGCATTTT,CASTARGQGGGLPQHF
NA,NA,TRBJ1-1,TRBV28,TGTGCCAGCAGTTTACTAGACAGAGCTTTCTTT,CASSLLDRAFF
NA,few,TRBJ2-2,TRBV20-1,TGCAGTGCTAGAGGGAACGGGGAGCTGTTTTTT,CSARGNGELFF
NA,few,TRBJ1-2,TRBV4-3,TGCGCCAGCAGCCAAGATTTAGGCAGGTCCAGCTATGGCTACACCTTC,CASSQDLGRSSYGYTF
NA,NA,TRBJ1-2,TRBV6-6,TGTGCCAGCACCACTCCGGGACCCGGGGTAGATGGCTACACCTTC,CASTTPGPGVDGYTF
TRBD1,NA,TRBJ2-7,TRBV5-1,TGCGCCAGCAGTGCCGGGACAGCTTTCTACGAGCAGTACTTC,CASSAGTAFYEQYF
NA,NA,TRBJ2-1,TRBV25-1,TGTGCCAGCAGTGACTCCCGAGACATGTACAATGAGCAGTTCTTC,CASSDSRDMYNEQFF
NA,many,TRBJ2-2,TRBV6-6,TGTGCCAGCAGCTACTCCACCGGGGAGCTGTTTTTT,CASSYSTGELFF
NA,NA,TRBJ1-2,TRBV6-6,TGTGCCAGCAGTTATGAAGGGGATGGCTACACCTTC,CASSYEGDGYTF
NA,NA,TRBJ1-1,TRBV20-1,TGCAGTGCTAGAATATTAGGGGTGGGGGGGAAGGCTTTCTTT,CSARILGVGGKAFF
NA,NA,TRBJ1-4,TRBV12-3/TRBV12-4,TGTGCCAGCAGTCCAGAAGGGAGCAGGATTGGTGAAAAACTGTTTTTT,CASSPEGSRIGEKLFF
NA,NA,TRBJ2-1,TRBV20-1,TGCAGTGTTAAGGGATCCGGGCAGTTCTTC,CSVKGSGQFF
TRBD1,NA,TRBJ2-1,TRBV19,TGTGCCAGTATCGCGACAGGGGGTTCCTACAATGAGCAGTTCTTC,CASIATGGSYNEQFF
TRBD2,NA,TRBJ2-1,TRBV15,TGTGCCACCAGCAGCTCTAGCGGGCTACCTTACAATGAGCAGTTCTTC,CATSSSSGLPYNEQFF